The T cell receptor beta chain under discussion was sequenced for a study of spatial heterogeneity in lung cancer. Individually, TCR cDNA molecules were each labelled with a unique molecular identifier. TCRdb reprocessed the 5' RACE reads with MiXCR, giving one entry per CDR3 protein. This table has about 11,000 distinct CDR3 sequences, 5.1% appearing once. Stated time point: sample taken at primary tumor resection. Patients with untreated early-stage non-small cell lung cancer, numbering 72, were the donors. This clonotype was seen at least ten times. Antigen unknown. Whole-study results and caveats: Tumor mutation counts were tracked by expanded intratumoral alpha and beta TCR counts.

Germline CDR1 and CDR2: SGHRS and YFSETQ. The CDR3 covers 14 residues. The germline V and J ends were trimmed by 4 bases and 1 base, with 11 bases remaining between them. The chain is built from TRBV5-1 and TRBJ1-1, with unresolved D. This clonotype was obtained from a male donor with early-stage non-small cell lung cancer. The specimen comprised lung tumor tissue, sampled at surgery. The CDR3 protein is CASSPETGNTEAFF. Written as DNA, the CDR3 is TGCGCCAGCAGCCCCGAGACGGGGAACACTGAAGCTTTCTTT. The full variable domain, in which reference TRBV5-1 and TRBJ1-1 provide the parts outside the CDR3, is KAGVTQTPRYLIKTRGQQVTLSCSPISGHRSVSWYQQTPGQGLQFLFEYFSETQRNKGNFPGRFSGRQFSNSRSEMNVSTLELGDSALYLCASSPETGNTEAFFGQGTRLTVV.